This T cell receptor (beta chain) derives from a study of blood T cell repertoires in COVID-19 (dated by TCRdb to 2020 to 2021). For the wider study: Collaborator samples came from the United States, Italy and Spain and covered acute and convalescent phases of COVID-19. The repertoires were released in a freely available public database meant as a resource for research on the immune response to SARS-CoV-2. Subjects who had been exposed to COVID-19, were actively infected with it, or had recovered from it provided the deeply sampled blood TCRbeta repertoires that made up the dataset. Samples came from the ongoing ImmuneRACE study (first 160 participants) plus 1,254 subjects from 6 global collaborators. The material from the prospective study consisted of cDNA or gDNA derived from T cells, B-cell-depleted T cells, or PBMCs. HLA class I and class II types, where available, came from metadata supplied by the sample provider rather than from assay-based typing. A de-identified subject ID, COVID-19 status, age in years and sex were almost always included in the sample metadata.

Spanning cysteine to phenylalanine, the CDR3 consists of 18 amino acids. Just the 54-base CDR3 DNA is kept, in frame starting at base 1. Via the germline V gene, CDR1 is SGDLS and CDR2 YYNGEE. The junction shows trimming of 0 bases on V and 0 bases on J, and the gene matches do not reach 9 bases of it. Each collaborating institution followed its own protocols to collect whole blood in K2EDTA tubes. For TCRbeta analysis, collaborator samples were shipped as frozen whole blood, as isolated PBMCs, or as DNA extracted from either sample type. This clone was observed a few times. What antigen it recognizes has not been identified. Base qualities are not at hand, and no much larger clone is one base apart. Study-level results and caveats: How much clinical and demographic metadata was included differed by source and by participant, and the metadata was provided uncurated.

TCRbeta CDR3 regions were amplified from genomic DNA by means of the immunoSEQ Assay, a bias-controlled multiplex PCR. In the paper's pipeline: The number of nucleated cells in each sample was estimated from the amplification of reference gene primers within the assay. To quantify the absolute abundance of each unique TCRbeta CDR3 rearrangement, sequence reads were collapsed and filtered. For each sample, productive Simpson clonality was calculated as the square root of Simpson's diversity index over productive rearrangements. In TCRdb, the immuneACCESS table is reduced to in-frame sequences with V and J assigned. These tables do not hold every clone; where another copy was compared, an unresolved V gene accounts for under half, and the others remain unexplained. That table furnishes V, J and clone size, whereas the DNA furnished D and trimming. The sample table holds hundreds of thousands of clones, of which approximately 85% were seen once. Roughly 4.6% of the sample is taken by the ten largest.

Sequencing input: peripheral blood. The sequence derives from a man in his fifties with active or convalescent COVID-19. The sequence links TRBV9 to TRBJ1-3, with 7 bases aligning to TRBD1. The DNA sequence follows: TGTGCCAGCAGCGTAGCTACGACAGGGACTTACTCTGGAAACACCATATATTTT. This is translated as CASSVATTGTYSGNTIYF.